The next 6 T cell receptor beta chains were all read from a single sample in a study of cytomegalovirus exposure and HLA in healthy donors. The study ran its PCR with 60 Vbeta and 13 Jbeta primers. Generated by immunoSEQ multiplex PCR, the TCRdb table keeps only in-frame clones and is missing some. The profile shows around 97,000 clones, over 8% of them singletons. Sequenced input: PBMCs. The receptors derive from a man aged 45-65 years in good health and CMV-seropositive.

The genes are TRBV18 and TRBJ1-1; 8 nucleotides agree with TRBD1. This CDR3 region has 16 residues. Germline V gives CDR1 KGHSH, CDR2 LQKENI. V lost 3 bases, J lost 4 bases, and 10 bases stayed unmatched. Here the CDR3 reads CASSPQDRVSGTEAFF. DNA of the CDR3: TGTGCCAGCTCACCTCAGGACAGGGTTTCGGGCACTGAAGCTTTCTTT. Full variable domain (remainder filled in from reference TRBV18 and TRBJ1-1): NAGVMQNPRHLVRRRGQEARLRCSPMKGHSHVYWYRQLPEEGLKFMVYLQKENIIDESGMPKERFSAEFPKEGPSILRIQQVVRGDSAAYFCASSPQDRVSGTEAFFGQGTRLTVV.

This clone was detected only a few times. CDR3 nucleotides: TGTGCCAGCCGACCCACAGGACAGGACACAGATACGCAGTATTTT. It specifies CASRPTGQDTDTQYF. This sequence joins TRBV5-4 and TRBJ2-3; TRBD1 agrees at 7 bases. CDR1 and CDR2 (germline): SGHNT, YYREEE (reference sequence). The V segment lost 7 bases and the J segment 2 bases; nucleotides outside the gene matches: 10. The CDR3 is 15 residues long.

This clone was seen only a few times. This rearrangement joins TRBV19 to TRBJ2-7, with TRBD1 matching 7 bases. The CDR3 spans 15 residues. Germline values: CDR1 LNHDA, CDR2 SQIVND (reference sequence). J lost 5 bases, V lost 3 bases, and 10 bases had no gene match. CDR3: CASSIVTGRVNEQYF. CDR3 nucleotide sequence: TGTGCCAGTAGTATCGTGACAGGGCGAGTGAACGAGCAGTACTTC. Drawing the rest from reference TRBV19 and TRBJ2-7, the complete variable domain is DGGITQSPKYLFRKEGQNVTLSCEQNLNHDAMYWYRQDPGQGLRLIYYSQIVNDFQKGDIAEGYSVSREKKESFPLTVTSAQKNPTAFYLCASSIVTGRVNEQYFGPGTRLTVT.

This chain uses TRBV5-1 with TRBJ2-1; the D gene is possibly TRBD2 (7 bases). The CDR3 is made up of 14 amino acids. V was pared by 4 bases and J by 4 bases, with 12 bases between. Germline CDR1 and CDR2: SGHRS and YFSETQ. The CDR3 region is CASSGAGAYNEQFF. The DNA for the CDR3 is TGCGCCAGCAGCGGGGCGGGGGCGTACAATGAGCAGTTCTTC.

This clone was seen a handful of times. The gene calls are TRBV5-1 and TRBJ2-2, with TRBD1 identical over 11 bases. The junction had 1 base not matched to a gene; V was cut back by 0 bases and J by 6 bases. This CDR3 has 15 residues. Germline CDR1 reads SGHRS; CDR2 reads YFSETQ. The CDR3 region is CASSLGTGGPGELFF. The CDR3 DNA is TGCGCCAGCAGCTTGGGGACAGGGGGCCCCGGGGAGCTGTTTTTT.

This clone was detected only a few times. This rearrangement joins TRBV9 to TRBJ2-7; 9 nucleotides agree with TRBD2. V dropped 4 bases and J dropped 3; count of bases not matched to a gene: 8. Germline-derived CDR1 and CDR2 are SGDLS and YYNGEE. The CDR3 totals 15 residues. The CDR3: CASSPQGLAVYEQYF. In DNA, the CDR3 is TGTGCCAGCAGCCCCCAGGGACTAGCTGTCTACGAGCAGTACTTC.